Listed below are T cell receptor beta chains from one sample, sequenced in a study of Ad26.COV2.S vaccination and SARS-CoV-2 variants. Clones were read by immunoSEQ multiplex PCR, and TCRdb kept only the in-frame ones, dropping some. The profile covers 300,000 to 350,000 clones, with 75% to 90% appearing a single time and around 11% taken by the ten largest. Sample: peripheral blood, taken in a trial of Ad26.COV2.S vaccine versus placebo. These receptors were collected from a person aged 18 to 59 who received the Ad26.COV2.S COVID-19 vaccine or a placebo. Each CDR3 is given with its conserved first and last residue. Fields, in order: V gene, J gene, D gene, clone size, CDR3 DNA, CDR3 protein. The D gene is left open where the match is weak. Rows give clone size only sometimes, using once, few, many, or a class for an expanded clone.

>TRBV19|TRBJ2-3|-|-
TGTGCCAGTAGTCCTCCTAGTTATGGCACAGATACGCAGTATTTT
CASSPPSYGTDTQYF
>TRBV5-1|TRBJ2-1|-|-
TGCGCCAGCAGCTTCTCAGGGTCGGGCTCGGGCCCCTACAATGAGCAGTTCTTC
CASSFSGSGSGPYNEQFF
>TRBV2|TRBJ2-3|TRBD1|-
TGTGCCAGCAGTGCTTGGACAGGGGGTGCAAAAGATACGCAGTATTTT
CASSAWTGGAKDTQYF
>TRBV7-9|TRBJ2-5|-|-
TGTGCCAGCAGCTTAGGGGGCATCCAAGAGACCCAGTACTTC
CASSLGGIQETQYF
>TRBV4-3|TRBJ2-5|-|few
TGCGCCAGCAGCCAAAACCAGCAACGTGGAGAGACCCAGTACTTC
CASSQNQQRGETQYF
>TRBV25-1|TRBJ1-4|TRBD1|-
TGTGCCAGCGCCGAGACCTTTACAGGGGGTAGCGAAAAACTGTTTTTT
CASAETFTGGSEKLFF
>TRBV7-2|TRBJ2-7|-|-
TGTGCCAGCAGCTTAAGCGCCAATTCCTACGAGCAGTACTTC
CASSLSANSYEQYF
>TRBV4-3|TRBJ1-3|-|-
TGCGCCAGCAGCCAAGACCCGGCAGATTACTCTGGAAACACCATATATTTT
CASSQDPADYSGNTIYF
>TRBV2|TRBJ1-1|-|-
TGTGCCAGCAGTGAAGGCCCGGACAACCGCACTGAAGCTTTCTTT
CASSEGPDNRTEAFF
>TRBV7-7|TRBJ2-7|-|once
TGTGCCAGCAGCTTAGCGGAAGAGGGAGAGCAGTACTTC
CASSLAEEGEQYF
>TRBV18|TRBJ1-1|-|-
TGTGCCAGCTTTGGATACCAGAACACTGAAGCTTTCTTT
CASFGYQNTEAFF
>TRBV13|TRBJ2-1|TRBD2|-
TGTGCCAGCAGGCTTCTGGGACTAGCGGGAGGGCCTGGGGACAATGAGCAGTTCTTC
CASRLLGLAGGPGDNEQFF
>TRBV19|TRBJ1-5|-|-
TGTGCCAGTAGCCCATCCGGGGGAAAGCGGGGCGAGCATTTT
CASSPSGGKRGEHF
>TRBV7-8|TRBJ2-1|-|-
TGTGCCAGCAGCGCGCTGAATGAGCAGTTCTTC
CASSALNEQFF
>TRBV7-9|TRBJ2-7|-|-
TGTGCCAGCAGCTTAGATCAGAGCGGGCAGTACTTC
CASSLDQSGQYF
>TRBV11-2|TRBJ2-5|-|-
TGTGCCAGCAGCTTACAAGGGGGCCAAGAGACCCAGTACTTC
CASSLQGGQETQYF
>TRBV4-3|TRBJ1-5|-|-
TGCGCCAGCAGCCAAGAACCGGGAAGGGCCCAGCATTTT
CASSQEPGRAQHF
>TRBV5-4|TRBJ2-2|-|few
TGTGCCAGCAGCTCCCAAAGGGGGGGATTTAGCACCGGGGAGCTGTTTTTT
CASSSQRGGFSTGELFF
>TRBV7-9|TRBJ1-1|TRBD1|-
TGTGCCAGCAGCTTCTGGACAGGCGGGGAAAACACTGAAGCTTTCTTT
CASSFWTGGENTEAFF
>TRBV7-9|TRBJ2-2|-|-
TGTGCCAGCAGCTTAGCCGGGGAGCTGTTTTTT
CASSLAGELFF
>TRBV20-1|TRBJ2-7|-|few
TGCAGTGCTAGTTCCTCCTTGACCTACGAGCAGTACTTC
CSASSSLTYEQYF
>TRBV5-6|TRBJ1-2|-|-
TGTGCCAGCAGCTTGAGGTCAGGGGTTAACTATGGCTACACCTTC
CASSLRSGVNYGYTF
>TRBV10-1|TRBJ2-2|-|-
TGCGCCAGCGGCAACAAAAACACCGGGGAGCTGTTTTTT
CASGNKNTGELFF
>TRBV5-1|TRBJ2-5|-|-
TGCGCCAGCAGCTTGGACGGACAAGAGACCCAGTACTTC
CASSLDGQETQYF
>TRBV6-2/TRBV6-3|TRBJ2-7|TRBD1|-
TGTGCCAGCAGTTACAGGACAGGGGTCTACGAGCAGTACTTC
CASSYRTGVYEQYF
>TRBV10-3|TRBJ1-2|TRBD1|-
TGTGCCATCAGCGTGGGACAGATTCTTTATGGCTACACCTTC
CAISVGQILYGYTF
>TRBV7-2|TRBJ2-3|TRBD1|-
TGTGCCAGCTCTCCCGCGGGACAGGGGAGCACAGATACGCAGTATTTT
CASSPAGQGSTDTQYF
>TRBV28|TRBJ2-5|TRBD1|-
TGTGCCAGCAGCTACACAGGGGGCGCGCAGACCCAGTACTTC
CASSYTGGAQTQYF
>TRBV3-1/TRBV3-2|TRBJ1-5|-|-
TGTGCCAGCAATATTAATGATGGGCCCCAGCATTTT
CASNINDGPQHF
>TRBV4-3|TRBJ2-7|-|-
TGCGCCAGCAGCCAAGATCAAGGGGGGACTTCCTACGAGCAGTACTTC
CASSQDQGGTSYEQYF
>TRBV6-2/TRBV6-3|TRBJ1-2|-|once
TGTGCCAGCAGTTACCCCGGGACCGCGCTGCATGGCTACACCTTC
CASSYPGTALHGYTF
>TRBV4-2|TRBJ1-4|-|-
TGTGCCAGCAGCCAAGACCTGAGTTCGGGTGAAAAACTGTTTTTT
CASSQDLSSGEKLFF
>TRBV5-6|TRBJ2-7|-|-
TGTGCCAGCAGCCAGGAAACAGGGTCCGAGCAGTACTTC
CASSQETGSEQYF
>TRBV21-1|TRBJ1-4|-|-
TGTGCCAGCAACCGCTCATTCGTGGGGCTGGCTAATGAAAAACTGTTTTTT
CASNRSFVGLANEKLFF
>TRBV18|TRBJ2-4|-|-
TGTGCCAGCTCACCAAGAGGGGGGCTAGCCAAAAACATTCAGTACTTC
CASSPRGGLAKNIQYF
>TRBV6-1|TRBJ1-1|-|-
TGTGCCAGCAGTGAAGCGGGGGCGCCCACTGAAGCTTTCTTT
CASSEAGAPTEAFF
>TRBV6-2/TRBV6-3|TRBJ2-7|TRBD1|-
TGTGCCAGCAGCCCTGGAGGCAGGGGGCGATGGTACGAGCAGTACTTC
CASSPGGRGRWYEQYF
>TRBV6-1|TRBJ2-3|-|-
TGTGCCAGCAGTGAGAGAGGACCGACAGATACGCAGTATTTT
CASSERGPTDTQYF
>TRBV9|TRBJ1-2|TRBD1|-
TGTGCCAGCAGCGGGACAGGGGCAGACGGAGGCTACACCTTC
CASSGTGADGGYTF
>TRBV28|TRBJ1-2|TRBD1|once
TGTGCCAGCAGTTTAAACAGGGGTAATGGCTACACCTTC
CASSLNRGNGYTF
>TRBV5-1|TRBJ1-1|-|-
TGCGCCAGTGCGACAGCATTGAACACTGAAGCTTTCTTT
CASATALNTEAFF
>TRBV6-2/TRBV6-3|TRBJ1-6|-|-
TGTGCCAGCAGTAAGGCCTCCGGGGGGAATTCACCCCTCCACTTT
CASSKASGGNSPLHF
>TRBV2|TRBJ1-1|-|-
TGTGCCAGCTTCAGGGTTGGGGGCCTAGAAGCTTTCTTT
CASFRVGGLEAFF
>TRBV5-1|TRBJ2-1|-|-
TGCGCCAGCAGCTTGGGGAGCGGTAGTTACAATGAGCAGTTCTTC
CASSLGSGSYNEQFF